This TCR beta chain was identified in a study of CD8 T cells in Susac syndrome. The RNA, 0.5 to 1 ug, was put through reverse transcription using random hexamers. Across 54 Vbeta and 13 Jbeta, immunoSEQ multiplex PCR amplified TCR beta CDR3. TCRdb re-called the immunoSEQ multiplex PCR reads through MiXCR, storing one row per CDR3 protein. The table shows a few hundred thousand distinct CDR3 sequences, with roughly 96% occurring only once. The CDR3 contains 15 residues. With 0 bases removed from V and 1 base from J, the gap between germline ends came to 7 bases. CDR1 is LGHNA, CDR2 YNFKEQ, per germline.

The specimen was CD4+ T cells from PBMCs. This sequence originates from a human donor with multiple sclerosis. The gene calls are TRBV4-2 and TRBJ1-5; possibly TRBD1 for D (5 bases). CDR3 nucleotides: TGTGCCAGCAGCCAAGATGGGGACAGCAATCAGCCCCAGCATTTT. Translation gives CASSQDGDSNQPQHF.